These 10 T cell receptor beta chains were all obtained from the same sample, sequenced in a study of blood T cell repertoires in COVID-19. The repertoire was sequenced with immunoSEQ multiplex PCR; TCRdb's copy has only in-frame clones and lacks some. The data hold roughly 66,000 clones, with 82% observed a single time. Sequenced: peripheral blood. The origin of the receptors is a man aged 55-75 years with acute or convalescent COVID-19.

By sample share, this clone is large. The J gene is TRBJ1-2, the V gene TRBV30, with 9 bases fitting TRBD1. CDR1 is GTSNPN and CDR2 is SVGIG in the germline V gene (reference sequence). J was trimmed by 5 bases and V by 1 base; bases with no gene match: 11. The CDR3 totals 16 residues. CDR3 sequence: CAWSAYGQGPGYGYTF. As DNA, the CDR3 is TGTGCCTGGAGTGCGTATGGACAGGGGCCTGGATATGGCTACACCTTC.

V gene TRBV4-1 combines with J gene TRBJ2-7; 7 bases align to TRBD2. Germline-derived CDR1 and CDR2 are MGHRA and YSYEKL. CDR3 length equals 15 residues. V shed 3 bases and J 3 bases; nucleotides not matched to a gene: 8. The CDR3 bases are TGCGCCAGCAGCCACGGGACTATAGGCAGCTACGAGCAGTACTTC. Its protein is CASSHGTIGSYEQYF.

This sequence joins TRBV27 and TRBJ2-3, with 8 positions matching TRBD1. This CDR3 is 16 amino acids long. With 2 bases clipped from V and 2 bases from J, the junction kept 6 bases outside the gene matches. Germline values: CDR1 MNHEY, CDR2 SMNVEV (reference sequence). Here the CDR3 reads CASSLGQGAFTDTQYF. The CDR3 region has the DNA TGTGCCAGCAGTTTAGGCCAGGGGGCTTTCACAGATACGCAGTATTTT.

This clone was seen a few times. V gene TRBV7-2 combines with J gene TRBJ1-2; TRBD1 matches at 10 bases. The CDR3 is made up of 14 amino acids. Germline V gives CDR1 SGHTA, CDR2 FQGNSA. V was pared by 4 bases and J by 7 bases, with 6 bases of the junction left unmatched. Here the CDR3 reads CASSSRQGALGYTF. In DNA form, the CDR3 reads TGTGCCAGCAGCTCGAGACAGGGGGCGCTTGGCTACACCTTC.

The V call is TRBV2, the J call TRBJ1-1; 11 bases agree with TRBD1. Germline values: CDR1 SNHLY, CDR2 FYNNEI. V was pared by 8 bases and J by 3 bases, with 2 bases of the junction left unmatched. The CDR3 covers 13 residues. The CDR3 reads CASADRGHTEAFF. In DNA form, the CDR3 reads TGTGCCAGCGCGGACAGGGGGCACACTGAAGCTTTCTTT.

The chain combines TRBV9 with TRBJ2-5, with 7 positions matching TRBD1. CDR1 is SGDLS and CDR2 is YYNGEE in the germline V gene. The CDR3 is 16 residues long. The junction had 7 bases not matched to a gene; V was cut back by 0 bases and J by 2 bases. The CDR3 coding sequence is TGTGCCAGCAGCGTAGGTGTGAGGGGACAGCAAGAGACCCAGTACTTC. It is translated as CASSVGVRGQQETQYF.

This clone was seen a single time. The chain links TRBV25-1 to TRBJ1-6; 10 nucleotides match TRBD1. CDR1 and CDR2 (germline): MGHDK, SYGVNS. With V trimmed by 6 bases and J by 6 bases, 2 bases remained unmatched. This CDR3 contains 14 residues. Here the CDR3 DNA reads TGTGCCAGCAGGGGGACAGGGGTTAATTCACCCCTCCACTTT. Translated, it gives CASRGTGVNSPLHF. Based on the CDR3 plus reference TRBV25-1 and TRBJ1-6, the full variable domain is EADIYQTPRYLVIGTGKKITLECSQTMGHDKMYWYQQDPGMELHLIHYSYGVNSTEKGDLSSESTVSRIRTEHFPLTLESARPSHTSQYLCASRGTGVNSPLHFGNGTRLTVT.

J is TRBJ2-5 and V is TRBV6-2 or TRBV6-3; 7 bases map to TRBD1. This CDR3 region has 13 residues. Germline loops: CDR1 MNHEY, CDR2 SVGEGT. V was pared by 5 bases and J by 5 bases, with 5 bases of the junction left unmatched. The CDR3 nucleotides are TGTGCCAGCAGTAGAGACAGGGTGGAGACCCAGTACTTC. Translated, it gives CASSRDRVETQYF.

This clone was observed once. The rearrangement joins TRBV6-1 to TRBJ1-6; tentatively, D is TRBD1 (6 bases). Trimming cost V 2 bases and J 7 bases, with 12 bases left between them. The CDR3 has 15 residues. Germline V gene data show CDR1 as MNHNS and CDR2 as SASEGT. This CDR3 is CASSENGGMNSPLHF. DNA for the CDR3: TGTGCCAGCAGTGAAAATGGGGGCATGAATTCACCCCTCCACTTT.

The V call is TRBV10-3, the J call TRBJ1-1; 8 bases align to TRBD1. Germline CDR1 and CDR2: ENHRY and SYGVKD. The CDR3 extends over 14 amino acids. V dropped 6 bases and J dropped 0; count of bases not matched to a gene: 3. CDR3: CAISPGQVNTEAFF. The CDR3 coding sequence is TGTGCCATCAGCCCGGGACAGGTGAACACTGAAGCTTTCTTT.